These 25 T cell receptor beta chains originate from one sample sequenced in a study of technical replicates of blood from a handful of donors. Sequencing used immunoSEQ multiplex PCR; TCRdb keeps in-frame clones, though not all of them. The sample has approximately 79,000 clones, approximately 93% seen once. The specimen was T cells isolated from PBMCs. These receptors were taken from a human donor in good health.

Comments on this clone: The CDR3 carries no conserved terminal phenylalanine or tryptophan, so it likely arises from a read error. Because the CDR3's place on the DNA is in doubt, the DNA is left out and the CDR3 is given as listed by TCRdb. CDR3 protein: CASSEGDRALGE. This chain links TRBV6-1 with TRBJ1-1; whether TRBD1, the table's D call, matches the DNA was not checked. The V gene's germline CDR1 is MNHNS and CDR2 SASEGT. The CDR3 length equals 12 residues, ends included.

The chain combines TRBV19 with TRBJ2-7, with TRBD1 identical over 9 bases. V gave up 6 bases and J gave up 4 bases; unmatched junction bases: 7. This CDR3 has 14 amino acids. The germline V gene has CDR1 LNHDA and CDR2 SQIVND (reference sequence). CDR3 protein: CASSAGTGPYEQYF. The CDR3 coding sequence is TGTGCCAGTAGCGCCGGGACAGGGCCTTACGAGCAGTACTTC.

The chain employs TRBV6-5 and TRBJ2-7; D is undetermined. The V gene's germline CDR1 is MNHEY and CDR2 SVGAGI. The V gene lost 5 bases and the J gene lost 3 bases, with 5 bases spanning the gap. CDR3 length equals 11 residues. CDR3 protein: CASSTLYEQYF. CDR3 nucleotide sequence: TGTGCCAGCAGTACTCTCTACGAGCAGTACTTC.

V and J are TRBV4-1 and TRBJ2-7; 8 bases agree with TRBD1. V dropped 4 bases and J dropped 5; count of bases not matched to a gene: 7. CDR3 size: 14 residues. Looked up from germline, CDR1 is MGHRA and CDR2 is YSYEKL. The CDR3 loop is CASSPGQAQDEQYF. CDR3 bases: TGCGCCAGCAGCCCGGGACAGGCCCAAGACGAGCAGTACTTC.

The chain combines TRBV19 with TRBJ1-5, with 9 bases lining up with TRBD1. V dropped 6 bases and J dropped 4; count of bases not matched to a gene: 4. Germline CDR1 reads LNHDA; CDR2 reads SQIVND (reference sequence). This CDR3 comprises 14 residues. The CDR3 here is CASSQTGGNQPQHF. The CDR3 DNA is TGTGCCAGTAGCCAGACAGGGGGTAATCAGCCCCAGCATTTT.

The chain joins TRBV2 to TRBJ2-2, with 8 bases matching TRBD1. Trimming at V came to 6 bases and at J to 5 bases, leaving 11 bases not matched to a gene. This CDR3 is 16 amino acids long. Germline CDR1 is SNHLY and CDR2 is FYNNEI. This CDR3 reads CASSPTGGGGTGELFF. Here the CDR3 DNA reads TGTGCCAGCAGCCCCACAGGGGGAGGAGGAACCGGGGAGCTGTTTTTT.

The rearrangement uses TRBV4-3 and TRBJ1-2; D remains ambiguous. The germline V gene encodes CDR1 LGHNA and CDR2 YSLEER. With 2 bases removed from V and 3 bases from J, the gap between germline ends came to 13 bases. The CDR3 contains 15 residues. The CDR3 loop reads CASSQSWQTDYGYTF. CDR3 nucleotide sequence: TGCGCCAGCAGCCAATCCTGGCAAACCGACTATGGCTACACCTTC.

The chain is built from TRBV28 and TRBJ1-4; D possibly corresponds to TRBD1 (6 bases). Trimming took off 7 bases at V and 0 bases at J, with 15 bases between the two ends. The CDR3 runs 16 residues. CDR1 and CDR2 (germline): MDHEN, SYDVKM. The DNA for the CDR3 is TGTGCCAGCAACTCAAGGACAGCCTCAACTAATGAAAAACTGTTTTTT. This sequence encodes CASNSRTASTNEKLFF.

The chain is built from TRBV11-2 and TRBJ2-5; no definite D call. The CDR3 loop spans 13 amino acids. V lost 6 bases, J lost 2 bases, and 10 bases lay in between. The germline V gene has CDR1 SGHAT and CDR2 FQNNGV. In DNA form, the CDR3 reads TGTGCCAGCAGGTTCGAGTCTCAAGAGACCCAGTACTTC. Amino acid sequence: CASRFESQETQYF.

This chain links TRBV5-1 with TRBJ2-2; no clear D gene. The CDR3 extends over 14 amino acids. V dropped 2 bases and J dropped 3 bases, with 8 bases sitting between them. Per the germline V gene, CDR1 is SGHRS and CDR2 is YFSETQ. CDR3 sequence: CASSFRSDTGELFF. As DNA, the CDR3 is TGCGCCAGCAGCTTCCGGTCGGACACCGGGGAGCTGTTTTTT.

The chain employs TRBV2 and TRBJ1-3, with a weak D call TRBD1 (5 bases). In germline, CDR1 is SNHLY, CDR2 FYNNEI. The V gene lost 3 bases and the J gene lost 0 bases, with 12 bases spanning the gap. The CDR3 has 16 residues. CDR3 sequence: CASSEQGSNSGNTIYF. The CDR3 nucleotides are TGTGCCAGCAGTGAGCAGGGTTCCAACTCTGGAAACACCATATATTTT.

The CDR3 spells CASSIQGARETQYF. The CDR3 coding sequence is TGTGCCAGCAGCATACAGGGGGCGCGGGAGACCCAGTACTTC. The chain employs TRBV11-3 and TRBJ2-5; 9 bases match TRBD1. From germline, CDR1 is SGHNT and CDR2 YENEEA. This CDR3 contains 14 residues. The junction had 6 bases not matched to a gene; V was cut back by 5 bases and J by 5 bases.

The V and J genes are TRBV9 and TRBJ2-7, with TRBD2 matching 7 bases. The CDR3 is 14 amino acids. Germline V lookup: CDR1 SGDLS, CDR2 YYNGEE. Germline trimming cut 0 bases from V and 3 bases from J; bases unmatched to any gene: 3. CDR3 sequence (DNA): TGTGCCAGCAGCGTAGGGTCTAGCGGCTACGAGCAGTACTTC. Its protein product is CASSVGSSGYEQYF.

The V call is TRBV9, the J call TRBJ1-1; D unresolved. The length of the CDR3 is 15 residues. V lost 2 bases to trimming and J lost 2 bases, with 13 bases between them. Germline V gene sequence: CDR1 SGDLS, CDR2 YYNGEE. The CDR3 nucleotides read TGTGCCAGCAGCGTGAGCCCAGGACTTAACACTGAAGCTTTCTTT. It translates to CASSVSPGLNTEAFF.

In DNA, the CDR3 is TGTGCCTGGAGAGGACTAGAACAAGAGACCCAGTACTTC. It yields the protein CAWRGLEQETQYF. This chain links TRBV30 with TRBJ2-5; 7 bases are a match to TRBD2. J lost 2 bases, V lost 3 bases, and 3 bases had no gene match. CDR1 and CDR2 from the germline V gene are GTSNPN and SVGIG (reference sequence). The CDR3 loop spans 13 amino acids. The full variable domain, rest sourced from reference TRBV30 and TRBJ2-5, is SQTIHQWPATLVQPVGSPLSLECTVEGTSNPNLYWYRQAAGRGLQLLFYSVGIGQISSEVPQNLSASRPQDRQFILSSKKLLLSDSGFYLCAWRGLEQETQYFGPGTRLLVL.

This clone showed up just once. The chain links TRBV19 to TRBJ1-5, with 10 bases aligning to TRBD1. CDR1 is LNHDA and CDR2 is SQIVND in the germline V gene (reference sequence). The CDR3 is made up of 18 amino acids. V was clipped by 7 bases and J by 7 bases; unmatched bases: 19. CDR3 loop: CASTSGTGAFTRGQPQHF. As DNA, the CDR3 is TGTGCCAGTACGTCCGGGACAGGGGCCTTCACCCGGGGGCAGCCCCAGCATTTT.

The chain employs TRBV28 and TRBJ1-2; 7 bases match TRBD1. Per germline, CDR1 MDHEN and CDR2 SYDVKM. After removal of 10 bases from V and 6 bases from J, the junction contained 11 bases not matched to a gene. The CDR3 has 13 residues. CDR3 sequence reads: CAIHPWTGHGYTF. The CDR3 bases are TGTGCCATCCACCCTTGGACAGGCCATGGCTACACCTTC.

The V gene is TRBV27, the J gene TRBJ1-4, with D perhaps matching TRBD1 (5 bases). This CDR3 is 13 amino acids long. V lost 6 bases and J 2 bases, leaving 7 bases between the germline ends. The V gene's germline CDR1 is MNHEY and CDR2 SMNVEV (reference sequence). The CDR3 loop reads CASSGHTNEKLFF. For the CDR3, the DNA is TGTGCCAGCAGCGGACACACTAATGAAAAACTGTTTTTT.

The CDR3: CASTRETDYTEAFF. The CDR3 bases are TGTGCCAGCACCAGAGAGACAGACTACACTGAAGCTTTCTTT. The chain combines TRBV7-9 with TRBJ1-1; the D gene is possibly TRBD1 (5 bases). Germline-derived CDR1 and CDR2 are SEHNR and FQNEAQ (reference sequence). The length of the CDR3 is 14 residues. Trimming cost V 7 bases and J 3 bases, with 15 bases left between them. The full variable domain, its missing parts supplied by reference TRBV7-9 and TRBJ1-1, is DTGVSQNPRHKITKRGQNVTFRCDPISEHNRLYWYRQTLGQGPEFLTYFQNEAQLEKSRLLSDRFSAERPKGSFSTLEIQRTEQGDSAMYLCASTRETDYTEAFFGQGTRLTVV.

The CDR3, as DNA: TGTGCCAGCTCACAGGGAGTGACCGGGGAGCTGTTTTTT. Amino acids: CASSQGVTGELFF. The rearrangement joins TRBV6-5 to TRBJ2-2, with D perhaps matching TRBD1 (6 bases). The ends were cut back, 8 bases at V and 5 bases at J, with 12 bases in the middle. The CDR3 extends over 13 amino acids. Germline V gene sequence: CDR1 MNHEY, CDR2 SVGAGI.

The chain combines TRBV6-5 with TRBJ1-1; a possible D gene is TRBD1 (5 bases). The CDR3 has 14 amino acids. Between the trimmed V and J ends, which lost 2 bases and 1 base, there was a span of 8 bases. Germline V gene lookup returns CDR1 MNHEY and CDR2 SVGAGI. CDR3 in amino acids: CASSYITGNTEAFF. The DNA of the CDR3 is TGTGCCAGCAGTTACATCACAGGGAACACTGAAGCTTTCTTT.

V and J are TRBV10-3 and TRBJ2-1; tentative D call: TRBD2 (6 bases). The CDR3 runs 13 residues. Germline lookup yields CDR1 ENHRY and CDR2 SYGVKD. V was pared by 5 bases and J by 5 bases, with 10 bases between. This CDR3 is CAISSGLNNEQFF. DNA of the CDR3: TGTGCCATCAGTAGCGGGTTAAACAATGAGCAGTTCTTC.

The chain joins TRBV6-5 to TRBJ1-1, with D possibly being TRBD1 (5 bases). Trimming cost V 6 bases and J 2 bases, with 16 bases left between them. This CDR3 is built from 15 residues. CDR1 and CDR2 from the germline V gene are MNHEY and SVGAGI. The CDR3: CASRFPGGANTEAFF. In DNA form, the CDR3 reads TGTGCCAGCAGATTCCCGGGAGGGGCAAACACTGAAGCTTTCTTT.

The gene calls are TRBV7-3 and TRBJ2-7; D gene uncertain. Trimming took 1 base from V and 2 from J, leaving 12 bases between them. This CDR3 spans 15 amino acids. Germline V CDR1 and CDR2: SGHTA, FQGTGA. Here the CDR3 reads CASSLMSSVPYEQYF. CDR3 in DNA: TGTGCCAGCAGCTTAATGTCCAGCGTTCCCTACGAGCAGTACTTC.

The chain combines TRBV30 with TRBJ1-3; no firm D call. The V and J ends lost 3 bases and 0 bases respectively, with 12 bases between them. Germline V gives CDR1 GTSNPN, CDR2 SVGIG (reference sequence). This CDR3 region has 15 residues. This chain's CDR3 is CAWSSGSYSGNTIYF. The CDR3 region has the DNA TGTGCCTGGAGCTCCGGGTCTTACTCTGGAAACACCATATATTTT.